The source of this T cell receptor beta chain is a study of blood T cells in healthy people across ages. Findings and caveats of the study: Not knowing donor CMV status may have confounded expanded clonotype changes. Both naive CD4+ cell counts and diversity were greater in long-lived donors than in aged donors.

The draw of peripheral blood yielded approximately 10 milliliters from each donor. Primed by a sample-barcoded 5' primer and a J-beta primer mix, a second PCR proceeded for about 6 to 11 cycles. The template-switch adaptor, which had 12 random nucleotides, put a tag on each cDNA molecule. TCRdb ran MiXCR on the 5' RACE reads and lists one entry per CDR3 protein. The sample lists more than 1,400,000 distinct CDR3 sequences; roughly 40% were seen once. A remark on this clonotype: Its antigen is unidentified.

Material for sequencing was blood. This sequence originates from a woman aged 18-30 years in good health.

Here the CDR3 DNA reads TGTGCCAGCAGGCCTACTAGAATCCAGAACGAGCAGTACTTC. Encoded protein: CASRPTRIQNEQYF. The gene calls are TRBV28 and TRBJ2-7; the D gene is possibly TRBD2 (5 bases). V lost 6 bases, J lost 5 bases, and 17 bases lay in between. Germline CDR1 reads MDHEN; CDR2 reads SYDVKM. The CDR3 has 14 amino acids. The full variable domain, in which reference TRBV28 and TRBJ2-7 provide the parts outside the CDR3, is DVKVTQSSRYLVKRTGEKVFLECVQDMDHENMFWYRQDPGLGLRLIYFSYDVKMKEKGDIPEGYSVSREKKERFSLILESASTNQTSMYLCASRPTRIQNEQYFGPGTRLTVT.